The rows below give T cell receptor beta chains drawn from one sample of a study of T cell repertoires in cytomegalovirus infection. TCRdb independently ran MiXCR on the reads; one entry per CDR3 protein. The sample consists of hundreds of thousands of distinct CDR3 sequences, about 42% of them appearing once. Antigen specificity for these receptors is unknown. Material: cultured PBMCs, obtained from culture after CMV antigen stimulation. The receptors stem from a human donor in good health (CMV status not recorded). Some clones in this sample may be carry-over from other donors' samples. The conserved cysteine and the conserved F or W are not part of the CDR3 here. Each record gives: V gene, J gene, clone size, D gene, CDR3 protein. The D gene is left open where the match is weak. Part of the rows lack a size; the others show once, few, many or a class for expanded clones.

V: TRBV5-1
J: TRBJ1-2
size: NA
D: NA
CDR3: ASSLGLSDYGYT

V: TRBV6-1
J: TRBJ2-6
size: NA
D: NA
CDR3: ATQSGANVLT

V: TRBV7-2
J: TRBJ1-1
size: few
D: NA
CDR3: ASSRNSYTEAF

V: TRBV12-3/TRBV12-4
J: TRBJ2-3
size: NA
D: TRBD2
CDR3: ASSPGTAGGPGTDTQY

V: TRBV7-6
J: TRBJ2-2
size: few
D: NA
CDR3: ASSATPEGTGELF

V: TRBV19
J: TRBJ1-1
size: once
D: TRBD1
CDR3: ASSRPGQGVTEAF

V: TRBV2
J: TRBJ2-1
size: NA
D: TRBD2
CDR3: ASSTTSGGENEQF

V: TRBV11-2
J: TRBJ2-1
size: few
D: NA
CDR3: ASSYRRDFPYNEQF

V: TRBV12-3/TRBV12-4
J: TRBJ2-3
size: few
D: NA
CDR3: ASSQYGGRTDTQY

V: TRBV7-2
J: TRBJ2-2
size: few
D: NA
CDR3: ASSPPAGGPNTGELF

V: TRBV4-1
J: TRBJ2-5
size: few
D: TRBD1
CDR3: ASSQPGQGETQY

V: TRBV15
J: TRBJ2-1
size: few
D: NA
CDR3: ATSRVPTSHEQF

V: TRBV6-5
J: TRBJ2-5
size: few
D: NA
CDR3: ASSYRDRETQY

V: TRBV6-2/TRBV6-3
J: TRBJ2-1
size: NA
D: TRBD2
CDR3: ASSYDTAGGHVQF

V: TRBV7-2
J: TRBJ1-1
size: many
D: NA
CDR3: ASSPDRMNTEAF

V: TRBV3-1
J: TRBJ2-5
size: NA
D: NA
CDR3: ASSQDGLGQETQY

V: TRBV7-9
J: TRBJ1-2
size: many
D: NA
CDR3: ASSLGAAPTYYGYT

V: TRBV7-2
J: TRBJ1-2
size: NA
D: NA
CDR3: ASSSTLYGYT

V: TRBV19
J: TRBJ1-1
size: NA
D: NA
CDR3: ASSIKVNTEAF

V: TRBV5-1
J: TRBJ2-5
size: NA
D: TRBD2
CDR3: ASSGVARELETQY

V: TRBV7-2
J: TRBJ2-3
size: NA
D: NA
CDR3: ASRPPGVVTDTQY

V: TRBV4-1
J: TRBJ2-2
size: few
D: NA
CDR3: ASSQDPRGEWTGELF

V: TRBV7-6
J: TRBJ2-3
size: few
D: NA
CDR3: ASSPPGTPTDTQY

V: TRBV4-3
J: TRBJ2-7
size: NA
D: NA
CDR3: ASSQGRTASQQY

V: TRBV2
J: TRBJ2-7
size: few
D: NA
CDR3: ASSATSGIRDEQY

V: TRBV4-1
J: TRBJ1-5
size: many
D: NA
CDR3: ASSQLISQPQH

V: TRBV19
J: TRBJ1-5
size: NA
D: NA
CDR3: ASTPGTADQPQH

V: TRBV7-6
J: TRBJ2-3
size: NA
D: TRBD1
CDR3: ASSSDRGRLRTDTQY

V: TRBV4-1
J: TRBJ2-7
size: NA
D: NA
CDR3: ASSQDEGNSVKQY

V: TRBV20-1
J: TRBJ2-5
size: NA
D: TRBD2
CDR3: SASGGGETQY

V: TRBV11-2
J: TRBJ2-1
size: NA
D: TRBD2
CDR3: ASSFGREKREQF

V: TRBV19
J: TRBJ1-5
size: few
D: TRBD1
CDR3: ASSPGTASNQPQH

V: TRBV6-1
J: TRBJ2-7
size: once
D: NA
CDR3: ASSRSGSWTFYEQY

V: TRBV3-1
J: TRBJ1-1
size: NA
D: NA
CDR3: ASSQFPQGFTEAF

V: TRBV5-4
J: TRBJ2-1
size: NA
D: TRBD1
CDR3: ASSSGDRGRDEQF

V: TRBV12-3/TRBV12-4
J: TRBJ2-1
size: few
D: TRBD2
CDR3: ASTWEGRGIEQF

V: TRBV4-1
J: TRBJ2-4
size: NA
D: NA
CDR3: ASSQGAMSDIQY

V: TRBV20-1
J: TRBJ2-1
size: NA
D: NA
CDR3: SAQGAVNNEQF

V: TRBV7-2
J: TRBJ2-7
size: NA
D: TRBD1
CDR3: ASSFGDRNFHEQY

V: TRBV28
J: TRBJ1-4
size: NA
D: NA
CDR3: ASSPREGRLNEKLF

V: TRBV30
J: TRBJ2-7
size: few
D: NA
CDR3: AGSEKLKPYEQY

V: TRBV7-9
J: TRBJ1-4
size: NA
D: NA
CDR3: ASSQGDTNEKLF

V: TRBV6-1
J: TRBJ1-1
size: once
D: NA
CDR3: ASNRGLNTEAF

V: TRBV5-6
J: TRBJ1-2
size: NA
D: TRBD1
CDR3: ASSPYQGVYEGYT

V: TRBV10-3
J: TRBJ2-2
size: few
D: NA
CDR3: AISESGRAKRFTGELF